This T cell receptor beta chain was observed in a study of blood T cell repertoires in COVID-19. The overall study: Donors in the United States, Italy and Spain gave samples during acute or convalescent COVID-19. In each case, the material was cDNA or gDNA derived from T cells, B-cell-depleted T cells, or PBMCs.

In the study's own analysis: Amplified reference gene primers provided the basis for estimating nucleated cell counts. Method: immunoSEQ multiplex PCR; TCRdb's copy keeps in-frame clones and lacks some. Clone size and V and J calls were adopted from that table, with D and trimming inferred from the DNA. The data hold roughly 150,000 clones, with roughly 79% observed a single time. Germline CDR1 and CDR2: SGHDT and YYEEEE. Trimming shortened V by 1 base and J by 2 bases, and 11 bases separated the two germline ends. The CDR3 is 15 residues long. The TCR was taken from a man aged 50-60 years with active or convalescent COVID-19. This chain joins TRBV5-6 and TRBJ2-3; a possible D gene is TRBD2 (7 bases). Material for sequencing was peripheral blood. CDR3: CASSLPGGHTDTQYF. The CDR3 DNA reads TGTGCCAGCAGCTTGCCGGGGGGACACACAGATACGCAGTATTTT.